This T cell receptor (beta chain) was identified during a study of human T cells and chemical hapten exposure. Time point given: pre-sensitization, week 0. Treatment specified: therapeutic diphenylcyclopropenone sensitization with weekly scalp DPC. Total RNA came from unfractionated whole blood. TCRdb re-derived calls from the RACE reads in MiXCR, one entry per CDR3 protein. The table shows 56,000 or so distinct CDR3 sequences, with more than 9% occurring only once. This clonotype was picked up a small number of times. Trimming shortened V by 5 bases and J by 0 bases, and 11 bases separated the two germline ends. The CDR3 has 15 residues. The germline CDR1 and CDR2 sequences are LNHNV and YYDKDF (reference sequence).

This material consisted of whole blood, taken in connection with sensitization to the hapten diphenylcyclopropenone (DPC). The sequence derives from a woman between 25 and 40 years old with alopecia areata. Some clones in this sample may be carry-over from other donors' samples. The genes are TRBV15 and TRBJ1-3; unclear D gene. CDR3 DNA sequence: TGTGCCACCAGCCGAGGGTTTTCCTCTGGAAACACCATATATTTT. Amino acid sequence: CATSRGFSSGNTIYF.